The 8 T cell receptor beta chains listed next were all sequenced from one sample in a study of tumor-infiltrating lymphocytes in primary liver carcinoma. For each extraction, RNA and DNA were obtained together from around 20-30 mg of unsorted bulk tissue. Reverse transcription of roughly 0.45 ug total RNA with a constant-region primer produced TCR beta cDNA. Construction of TCR beta libraries relied on three successive nested multiplex PCR rounds employing slightly modified ARM-PCR. TRBV1-TRBV30 forward primers and a C-beta reverse primer were used in the first two PCR rounds, which each ran for approximately 10 cycles. Each CDR3 protein is one row after TCRdb ran MiXCR on the multiplex PCR reads. The sample includes roughly 24,000 distinct CDR3 sequences, 60% to 80% of them seen just once. Sequencing used liver tumor tissue from sampling region 5. Subset noted: tumor region T5, tumor centre. The receptors were sampled from a woman in her twenties or thirties with primary liver carcinoma and hepatitis B virus infection.

In regard to this clonotype: The junction does not match germline at one end; this may be a read error. The rearrangement joins TRBV11-2 to TRBJ2-7; D remains ambiguous. The CDR3 is 13 residues long. Germline values: CDR1 SGHAT, CDR2 FQNNGV. CDR3: CAISLLNTGEQYF. The CDR3 bases are TGTGCCATCAGCCTCTTGAATACGGGCGAGCAGTACTTC.

Comment on this clonotype: Since the CDR3 does not end with the conserved phenylalanine or tryptophan, this likely comes from a read error. CDR3 bases: TGTACCAGCAGTTTCGGGGGGAGCCAAGAGACCCAGTACTTA. This translates into CTSSFGGSQETQYL. The chain couples TRBV12-3 or TRBV12-4 to TRBJ2-5; 7 nucleotides align to TRBD2. The CDR3 sequence is 14 residues long.

This clonotype was detected once. The CDR3 does not close with the conserved phenylalanine or tryptophan, likely indicating a read error. The chain uses TRBV6-5 and TRBJ2-2, with D tentatively TRBD1 (6 bases). CDR3 size: 18 residues. Germline V gives CDR1 MNHEY, CDR2 SVGAGI. In DNA form, the CDR3 reads TGTGCCAGCAGTTACTCCCCAGGGGTCGGGTGCGGCACCGAGGAGCTGTTTTAT. Its protein product is CASSYSPGVGCGTEELFY.

As concerns this clonotype: The junction and the germline gene differ at one end; a read error may be behind it. The rearrangement joins TRBV7-8 to TRBJ2-7; 12 bases are shared with TRBD2. This CDR3 has 20 amino acids. Germline assignment: CDR1 SGHVS and CDR2 FQNEAQ. CDR3 sequence reads: CANSLVNPGLRTSGIYEQYF. The CDR3 DNA is TGCGCCAACAGCTTAGTCAACCCAGGGCTTCGGACTAGCGGGATCTACGAGCAGTACTTC.

This clonotype was detected ten times or more. The chain couples TRBV11-1 to TRBJ2-7; no clear D gene. The ends were cut back, 0 bases at V and 0 bases at J, with 6 bases in the middle. Germline CDR1 SGHAT, CDR2 FQDESV (reference sequence). This CDR3 comprises 14 residues. CDR3 in DNA: TGTGCCAGCAGCTTAGCGACGGCCTCCTACGAGCAGTACTTC. It translates to CASSLATASYEQYF.

Concerning this clonotype itself: The junction departs from the called germline gene at one end, perhaps through a read error. J is TRBJ2-7 and V is TRBV4-3; no reliable D call. The CDR3 totals 14 residues. Germline lookup yields CDR1 LGHNA and CDR2 YSLEER. The CDR3 nucleotides read TGTGCCAGCAGCCACATTGCCCTTTCCAGCGAGCAGTACTTC. Amino acids: CASSHIALSSEQYF.

A remark on this clonotype: At one of its ends the junction is not consistent with the germline gene, which may arise from a read error. This chain's CDR3 is CASSYGQASNTGELFF. CDR3 nucleotides: TGTGCCAGCAGTTATGGACAAGCGTCGAACACCGGGGAACTGTTTTTT. The rearrangement joins TRBV6-5 to TRBJ2-2; D possibly uses TRBD1 or TRBD2 (5 bases each). The germline V gene encodes CDR1 MNHEY and CDR2 SVGAGI. CDR3 size: 16 residues.

This clonotype showed up just a few times. Because it lacks the conserved phenylalanine or tryptophan at the end, this CDR3 is likely a read error. The chain joins TRBV6-5 to TRBJ2-7; no reliable D call. Trimming took 2 bases from V and 1 from J, leaving 12 bases between them. The CDR3 is 15 amino acids. The germline CDR1 and CDR2 sequences are MNHEY and SVGAGI. CDR3 in amino acids: CASSYKDSSSYEQYS. Written as DNA, the CDR3 is TGTGCCAGCAGTTACAAGGATAGCAGTTCCTACGAGCAGTACTCC.